A single sample is the source of the 3 T cell receptor beta chains below, sequenced in a study of CD8 T cells in Susac syndrome. The RNA input was about 0.5 to 1 ug, and it was reverse transcribed with random hexamers. TCRdb independently ran MiXCR on the immunoSEQ multiplex PCR reads; one entry per CDR3 protein. The table has 150,000 or so distinct CDR3 sequences, 95% seen once. Sequencing used CD4+ T cells from PBMCs. The receptors stem from a human donor with Susac syndrome.

CDR3 DNA: TGCAGTGCTAGAAACGGACTAGCGGGAGGGGACTACGAGCAGTACTTC. It encodes CSARNGLAGGDYEQYF. J is TRBJ2-7 and V is TRBV20-1; 15 positions match TRBD2. The germline V gene encodes CDR1 DFQATT and CDR2 SNEGSKA (reference sequence). Trimming took 2 bases from V and 3 from J; bases not matched to a gene: 5. There are 16 residues in the CDR3.

J is TRBJ2-7 and V is TRBV12-3 or TRBV12-4; D uncertain. The CDR3 runs to 13 residues. V lost 3 bases to trimming and J lost 0 bases, with 6 bases between them. The CDR3 sequence: CASSFSHSYEQYF. In DNA form, the CDR3 reads TGTGCCAGCAGTTTCTCACACTCCTACGAGCAGTACTTC.

This rearrangement joins TRBV29-1 to TRBJ2-1, with TRBD1 matching over 10 bases. J gave up 10 bases and V 2 bases, and 5 bases lay outside the gene matches. The CDR3 has 13 amino acids. Germline V gives CDR1 SQVTM, CDR2 ANQGSEA. The CDR3 DNA follows: TGCAGCGTTGAAACAGGACAGGGGGACGAGCAGTTCTTC. Encoded protein: CSVETGQGDEQFF.